Listed below are T cell receptor beta chains from one sample, sequenced in a study of T cells in Graves' hyperthyroidism and ophthalmopathy. TCRdb called the multiplex PCR reads again in MiXCR, with one record for every CDR3 protein. The repertoire has more than 50,000 distinct CDR3 sequences, approximately 53% of them found once; the top ten carry about 3.6%. Sequencing used blood. The receptors come from a woman in her sixties with Graves' ophthalmopathy. Both conserved end residues are part of each CDR3. A D gene is named only where the DNA matches it firmly. Clone size is shown for a subset of rows, as once, few, many or a class of expanded clone.

j_call | d_call | v_call | clone_size | cdr3_nt | cdr3_aa
TRBJ1-6 | . | TRBV20-1 | . | TGCAGCGCTCCCCACGCCTATAATTCACCCCTCCACTTT | CSAPHAYNSPLHF
TRBJ1-1 | . | TRBV7-3 | many | TGTGCCAGCAGCCCCACCCCCGGCTCCTCCATGAACACTGAAGCTTTCTTT | CASSPTPGSSMNTEAFF
TRBJ2-3 | . | TRBV11-2 | many | TGTGCCAGCAACCCGAGCACAGATACGCAGTATTTT | CASNPSTDTQYF
TRBJ2-2 | . | TRBV27 | many | TGTGCCAGCAGTCGATTGGACACCGGGGAGCTGTTTTTT | CASSRLDTGELFF
TRBJ2-5 | . | TRBV7-6 | . | TGTGCCAGCACGCAATCGGAAAGGGGACGGGGGAGCGTGGAGACCCAGTACTTC | CASTQSERGRGSVETQYF
TRBJ2-1 | TRBD2 | TRBV5-1 | . | TGCGCCAGCAGCTTACTAGCGGGGGACTTGGGTCCGGCTGAGCAGTTCTTC | CASSLLAGDLGPAEQFF
TRBJ2-7 | . | TRBV7-9 | . | TGTGCCAGCACCCTCGGTGGGGGGACCTACGAGCAGTACTTC | CASTLGGGTYEQYF
TRBJ2-3 | TRBD2 | TRBV20-1 | . | TGCAGCTCAGTAGCGGGCTCAGATACGCAGTATTTT | CSSVAGSDTQYF
TRBJ2-7 | TRBD1 | TRBV12-3/TRBV12-4 | . | TGTGCCAGCAGTCCCGGGACAGGGGCCGAGCAGTACTTC | CASSPGTGAEQYF
TRBJ1-2 | TRBD1 | TRBV27 | many | TGTGCCAGCAGTTCTCGGGACAGGGGGTTCTATGGCTACACCTTC | CASSSRDRGFYGYTF
TRBJ1-5 | . | TRBV2 | . | TGTGCCAGCAGGAGGGACAATCAGCCCCAGCATTTT | CASRRDNQPQHF
TRBJ2-7 | TRBD2 | TRBV29-1 | medium-sized | TGCAGCGTCGGGACTAGCGGTATCTACGAGCAGTACTTC | CSVGTSGIYEQYF
TRBJ1-4 | . | TRBV19 | once | TGTGCCAGTAGTATACCCCGAGACAGCGGAGAAAAACTGTTTTTT | CASSIPRDSGEKLFF
TRBJ2-7 | . | TRBV2 | . | TGTGCCAGCAGTGAAGCAGGGTTTGGCGCCTACGAGCAGTACTTC | CASSEAGFGAYEQYF
TRBJ1-5 | . | TRBV5-1 | many | TGCGCCAGCAGCTTGAGTGGACAGCAATATCAGCCCCAGCATTTT | CASSLSGQQYQPQHF
TRBJ2-3 | TRBD2 | TRBV20-1 | . | TGCAGTGCTCAGAAGGGACTAGCTATCACAGATACGCAGTATTTT | CSAQKGLAITDTQYF
TRBJ1-5 | . | TRBV20-1 | medium-sized | TGCAGTGCTAGTGGCTATTTCGATCAGCCCCAGCATTTT | CSASGYFDQPQHF
TRBJ1-6 | . | TRBV6-4 | medium-sized | TGTGCCAGCAGTGCAGGGGAAAGTTCACCCCTCCACTTT | CASSAGESSPLHF
TRBJ2-7 | . | TRBV29-1 | medium-sized | TGCAGCGTTGAACGGACAGGCGGGAACGAGCAGTACTTC | CSVERTGGNEQYF
TRBJ1-2 | TRBD1 | TRBV20-1 | medium-sized | TGCAGTGCGGGGGACAGGGAAGGCTACACCTTC | CSAGDREGYTF
TRBJ2-7 | TRBD1 | TRBV15 | medium-sized | TGTGCCACCAGCAGAGTGGGACAGGGTGGGGAGCAGTACTTC | CATSRVGQGGEQYF
TRBJ2-1 | TRBD2 | TRBV7-9 | . | TGTGCCAGCAGCTGCCCCGGGGGGGGTTACAATGAGCAGTTCTTC | CASSCPGGGYNEQFF
TRBJ2-3 | . | TRBV6-5 | . | TGTGCCAGCAGTCCTCAGGTTTACAATGAGCAGTATTTT | CASSPQVYNEQYF
TRBJ1-5 | . | TRBV20-1 | medium-sized | TGCAGTGCTACCTTACCGGGACACCCTACGGAGCAGCCCCAGCATTTT | CSATLPGHPTEQPQHF
TRBJ2-7 | . | TRBV7-9 | . | TGTGCCAGCAGTTCAAGGACCTTCTACGAGCAGTACTTC | CASSSRTFYEQYF
TRBJ2-5 | TRBD1 | TRBV12-3/TRBV12-4 | . | TGTGCCAGCAGTATGGGTGGGACAGGGGAGGGAGAGACCCAGTACTTC | CASSMGGTGEGETQYF
TRBJ2-7 | . | TRBV30 | many | TGTGCCTGGAGTGTATCGCGCGCCTACGAGCAGTACTTC | CAWSVSRAYEQYF
TRBJ2-7 | . | TRBV24-1 | . | TGTGCCACCAGTGACTCGGGCAGGAACGAGCAGTACTTC | CATSDSGRNEQYF
TRBJ2-1 | TRBD2 | TRBV27 | many | TGTGCCAGCAGCCCTATTACAGGCGGGGGGGTACAGGGGCAGTTCTTC | CASSPITGGGVQGQFF
TRBJ2-1 | TRBD2 | TRBV7-8 | . | TGTGCCAGCAGTCCAAGGGAGAGTGGCGGGAGGGCCCGATCAAATGAGCGGCAGTTCTTC | CASSPRESGGRARSNERQFF
TRBJ2-2 | . | TRBV9 | . | TGTGCCAGCAGCGTAGGGAATACAGGGGAGCTGTTTTTT | CASSVGNTGELFF
TRBJ2-7 | . | TRBV2 | many | TGTGCCAGCAGTGACGAGGGGCACCGCTTATACGAGCAGTACTTC | CASSDEGHRLYEQYF
TRBJ1-1 | TRBD1 | TRBV12-3/TRBV12-4 | . | TGTGCCAGCAGTACCGCCTTAACAGGGGAGGGAGAGACCCCTGCTGAAGCTTTCTTT | CASSTALTGEGETPAEAFF
TRBJ2-7 | . | TRBV15 | . | TGTGCCACCAGCAGCTTGGTCCCGAGCGGCTACGAGCAGTACTTC | CATSSLVPSGYEQYF
TRBJ2-7 | TRBD2 | TRBV29-1 | medium-sized | TGCAGCGTCGGGGGGGACGGACAGACCTACGAGCAGTACTTC | CSVGGDGQTYEQYF
TRBJ2-3 | . | TRBV12-3/TRBV12-4 | many | TGTGCCAGCAGCCTAGTTCGGGCAGATACGCAGTATTTT | CASSLVRADTQYF
TRBJ2-1 | . | TRBV27 | many | TGTGCCAGCACCTCCCGGCTCTCCTACAATGAGCAGTTCTTC | CASTSRLSYNEQFF
TRBJ2-3 | TRBD2 | TRBV18 | . | TGTGCCAGCTCACCGAAGGCTAGCGGGACAGATACGCAGTATTTT | CASSPKASGTDTQYF
TRBJ2-3 | TRBD1 | TRBV6-1 | . | TGTGCCAGCAGTGAAGAGGACAGGGACGTTAGAAATACGCAGTATTTT | CASSEEDRDVRNTQYF
TRBJ1-2 | TRBD1 | TRBV6-4 | many | TGTGCCAGCAGTGCCCGACAGGGGGGGGGCTATGGCTACACCTTC | CASSARQGGGYGYTF
TRBJ2-3 | . | TRBV18 | . | TGTGCCAGCTCACCTTCAGAAGCGGGCCTAGGGGATACGCAGTATTTT | CASSPSEAGLGDTQYF
TRBJ2-3 | . | TRBV7-9 | . | TGTGCCAGCAGCACGACTAGTGGGAGCACAGATACGCAGTATTTT | CASSTTSGSTDTQYF
TRBJ1-1 | TRBD1 | TRBV27 | many | TGTGCCAGCAGTCCCGCGACAGGGGAGGAGGTCGCTTTCTTT | CASSPATGEEVAFF
TRBJ2-7 | TRBD2 | TRBV20-1 | . | TGCAGTACTGAGGGATGGGGCGGGGGGGCTCGGGAGCAGTACTTC | CSTEGWGGGAREQYF
TRBJ1-6 | . | TRBV12-5 | . | TGTGCTGGTGGTTTGGTTGCAGGGCTCAGTTGGAATTCACCCCTCCACTTT | CAGGLVAGLSWNSPLHF
TRBJ2-7 | TRBD1 | TRBV7-9 | many | TGTGCCAGCAGCTTCGGACAGGGAGCGGTCAAGCAGTACTTC | CASSFGQGAVKQYF